What follows are 12 T cell receptor beta chains derived from one specimen sequenced in a study of brain T cells in children with intractable seizures. The protocol was immunoSEQ multiplex PCR, while the TCRdb copy is restricted to in-frame clones and leaves out a portion. The profile shows around 340,000 clones, 93% of them singletons. Time point of the sample: blood from clinic visit 5 months post-surgery; TSC patient then seizure free. The source material was peripheral blood, sampled approximately 5 months after surgery. The origin of the receptors is a boy under two years old with tuberous sclerosis and intractable seizures.

This rearrangement joins TRBV30 to TRBJ1-2; TRBD1 aligns across 8 bases. The V segment lost 4 bases and the J segment 7 bases; nucleotides outside the gene matches: 2. Germline V gene data show CDR1 as GTSNPN and CDR2 as SVGIG (reference sequence). The CDR3 is 11 residues long. Here the CDR3 DNA reads TGTGCCTGGACAGGGGGCTCTGGCTACACCTTC. Its protein is CAWTGGSGYTF.

The V gene is TRBV29-1, the J gene TRBJ2-6, with unresolved D. V dropped 3 bases and J dropped 0 bases, with 6 bases sitting between them. The CDR3 loop spans 14 amino acids. Germline V gene sequence: CDR1 SQVTM, CDR2 ANQGSEA. In DNA, the CDR3 is TGCAGCGTTGACGGCGTCTCTGGGGCCAACGTCCTGACTTTC. The encoded protein is CSVDGVSGANVLTF.

The rearrangement joins TRBV9 to TRBJ1-1; D is unresolved. CDR3 length: 13 residues. The V end was cut by 4 bases, the J end by 2 bases, with 9 bases between. Germline V gene lookup returns CDR1 SGDLS and CDR2 YYNGEE. CDR3 coding DNA: TGTGCCAGCAGCCCAAGACTAAACACTGAAGCTTTCTTT. Protein sequence: CASSPRLNTEAFF. The full variable domain, its missing parts supplied by reference TRBV9 and TRBJ1-1, is DSGVTQTPKHLITATGQRVTLRCSPRSGDLSVYWYQQSLDQGLQFLIQYYNGEERAKGNILERFSAQQFPDLHSELNLSSLELGDSALYFCASSPRLNTEAFFGQGTRLTVV.

The gene calls are TRBV6-4 and TRBJ1-5; 12 nucleotides align to TRBD1. CDR3 size: 16 residues. V shed 7 bases, J shed 6 bases, and the junction held 10 bases outside the gene matches. CDR1 MRHNA and CDR2 SNTAGT come from the germline V gene. The CDR3 loop is CASKPGQGARGQPQHF. As DNA, the CDR3 is TGTGCCAGCAAGCCGGGACAGGGGGCGAGAGGTCAGCCCCAGCATTTT.

The rearrangement uses TRBV29-1 and TRBJ2-7, with 7 bases identical to TRBD1. V lost 1 base to trimming and J lost 3 bases; unmatched junction nucleotides: 3. The germline V gene encodes CDR1 SQVTM and CDR2 ANQGSEA. The CDR3 contains 13 residues. CDR3 in amino acids: CSVEGRDSYEQYF. The DNA for the CDR3 is TGCAGCGTTGAAGGCCGGGACAGCTACGAGCAGTACTTC.

This clone was counted a single time. This chain joins TRBV5-1 and TRBJ1-2, with D perhaps TRBD1 (5 bases). This CDR3 has 13 residues. The germline V gene has CDR1 SGHRS and CDR2 YFSETQ. Trimming cost V 4 bases and J 4 bases, with 11 bases left between them. Here the CDR3 DNA reads TGCGCCAGCAGCCGTGACAGAGTCTATGGCTACACCTTC. It yields the protein CASSRDRVYGYTF.

The chain uses TRBV5-1 and TRBJ2-7; D tentatively fits TRBD1 or TRBD2 (7 bases each). The CDR3 covers 14 residues. The V gene's germline CDR1 is SGHRS and CDR2 YFSETQ. V dropped 0 bases and J dropped 3 bases, with 10 bases sitting between them. The CDR3 region is CASSLAGGDYEQYF. The CDR3 DNA is TGCGCCAGCAGCTTGGCAGGGGGGGACTACGAGCAGTACTTC.

The V gene is TRBV29-1, the J gene TRBJ2-3; TRBD1 agrees at 9 bases. Trimming removed 8 bases from V and 0 bases from J; junction bases left unmatched: 6. CDR1 SQVTM and CDR2 ANQGSEA come from the germline V gene. The CDR3 is made up of 14 amino acids. CDR3 DNA sequence: TGCAGCATCCCCGGGACAGGGAGCACAGATACGCAGTATTTT. Its protein product is CSIPGTGSTDTQYF.

V usage is TRBV30 and J usage is TRBJ2-3; D unresolved. V was trimmed by 0 bases and J by 3 bases, leaving 1 base between them. This CDR3 is built from 11 residues. The V gene's germline CDR1 is GTSNPN and CDR2 SVGIG (reference sequence). CDR3 region: CAWSVTDTQYF. The CDR3 bases are TGTGCCTGGAGTGTGACAGATACGCAGTATTTT. Looking up the rest from reference TRBV30 and TRBJ2-3 gives the full variable domain: SQTIHQWPATLVQPVGSPLSLECTVEGTSNPNLYWYRQAAGRGLQLLFYSVGIGQISSEVPQNLSASRPQDRQFILSSKKLLLSDSGFYLCAWSVTDTQYFGPGTRLTVL.

This chain connects TRBV27 to TRBJ2-1, with D possibly being TRBD1 (6 bases). The germline gives CDR1 MNHEY, CDR2 SMNVEV (reference sequence). Trimming shortened V by 1 base and J by 6 bases, and 10 bases separated the two germline ends. This CDR3 spans 14 amino acids. The chain's CDR3 is CASSLLPDSNEQFF. The CDR3 nucleotides are TGTGCCAGCAGTTTATTGCCGGACAGCAATGAGCAGTTCTTC.

This chain joins TRBV15 and TRBJ2-4, with TRBD2 matching over 7 bases. J lost 1 base, V lost 0 bases, and 6 bases had no gene match. Germline V gives CDR1 LNHNV, CDR2 YYDKDF (reference sequence). The CDR3 consists of 17 residues. The CDR3 DNA follows: TGTGCCACCAGCAGAGATAATAGCGGGCGGGCCAAAAACATTCAGTACTTC. It yields the protein CATSRDNSGRAKNIQYF.

This chain uses TRBV4-2 with TRBJ1-3; D is ambiguous. Germline CDR1 is LGHNA and CDR2 is YNFKEQ. The CDR3 sequence is 17 residues long. The V gene lost 0 bases and the J gene lost 0 bases, with 12 bases spanning the gap. CDR3: CASSQDPRGSSGNTIYF. In DNA, the CDR3 is TGTGCCAGCAGCCAAGATCCGCGGGGAAGCTCTGGAAACACCATATATTTT.